Detailed here is one T cell receptor (beta chain). The data were taken from a study of beta chain features in type 1 diabetes. By way of CD45RO/CCR7/CD25/CD127/CD95/CD27, the CD4+ regulatory, stem cell-like memory, central memory and naive cells were sorted. Germline trimming cut 1 base from V and 4 bases from J; bases unmatched to any gene: 8. Germline V lookup: CDR1 SEHNR, CDR2 FQNEAQ (reference sequence). The CDR3 is made up of 16 amino acids. The whole isolated RNA underwent reverse transcription, so sequencing captured expressed TCRB transcripts. Sequenced by immunoSEQ multiplex PCR; TCRdb stores in-frame clones only, minus some. The profile shows some 44,000 clones, around 52% of them singletons.

V and J are TRBV7-9 and TRBJ1-2; 8 bases agree with TRBD1. This clonotype originated in a young woman in good health. Material: Tregs from blood. The CDR3 bases are TGTGCCAGCAGCTTAGGGCTCAGGGGGCGCGGCTATGGCTACACCTTC. Residues: CASSLGLRGRGYGYTF.